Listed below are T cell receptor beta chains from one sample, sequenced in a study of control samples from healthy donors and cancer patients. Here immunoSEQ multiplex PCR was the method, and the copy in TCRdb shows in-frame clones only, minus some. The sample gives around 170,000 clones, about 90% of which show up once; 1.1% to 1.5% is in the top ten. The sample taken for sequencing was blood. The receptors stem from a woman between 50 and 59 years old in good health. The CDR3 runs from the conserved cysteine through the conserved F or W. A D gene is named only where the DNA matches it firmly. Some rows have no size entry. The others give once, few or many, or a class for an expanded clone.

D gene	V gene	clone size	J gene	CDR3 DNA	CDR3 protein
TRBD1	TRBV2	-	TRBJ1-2	TGTGCCAGCAGTGAAGGGGCGACAGGGGGCGCGAACTATGGCTACACCTTC	CASSEGATGGANYGYTF
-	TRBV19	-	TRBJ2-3	TGTGCCAGTAAATCAGGCGTGGTCACAGATACGCAGTATTTT	CASKSGVVTDTQYF
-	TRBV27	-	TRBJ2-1	TGTGCCAGCAGTTTAGGCACTAGCTCCTACAATGAGCAGTTCTTC	CASSLGTSSYNEQFF
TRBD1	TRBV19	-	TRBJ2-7	TGTGCCAGTAGTGGGGTGAGCACAGGGGGATTTGGGCAGTACTTC	CASSGVSTGGFGQYF
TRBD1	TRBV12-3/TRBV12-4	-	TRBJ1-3	TGTGCCAGCAGTACGGGACAGGGAAACACCATATATTTT	CASSTGQGNTIYF
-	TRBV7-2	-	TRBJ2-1	TGTGCCAGCAGCTTAGCCGCCAGGGCGACCTACAATGAGCAGTTCTTC	CASSLAARATYNEQFF
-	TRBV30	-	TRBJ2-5	TGTGCCTGGAGTGTACAAGAGACCCAGTACTTC	CAWSVQETQYF
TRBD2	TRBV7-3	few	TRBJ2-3	TGTGCCAGCAGGAGGACTAGCGGGGGGTCAGATACGCAGTATTTT	CASRRTSGGSDTQYF
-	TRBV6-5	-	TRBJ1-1	TGTGCCAGCAGTTGGGGGCGGAACACTGAAGCTTTCTTT	CASSWGRNTEAFF
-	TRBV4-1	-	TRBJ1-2	TGCGCCAGCAGCCAAGATGGGGGGCGCTTGGGTGGCTACACCTTC	CASSQDGGRLGGYTF
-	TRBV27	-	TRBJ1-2	TGTGCCAGCAGTTTAGGGGGGGGCAGGGCTGGCTACACCTTC	CASSLGGGRAGYTF
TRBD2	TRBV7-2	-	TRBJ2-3	TGTGCCAGCAGCTTAGGGGGAGGGCTAGCGGGGCATACGCAGTATTTT	CASSLGGGLAGHTQYF
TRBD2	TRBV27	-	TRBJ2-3	TGTGCCAGCCTAGCGGCTAACACAGATACGCAGTATTTT	CASLAANTDTQYF
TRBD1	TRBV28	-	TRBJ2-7	TGTGCCAGCAGTTCGGCCGGGACAGGCCTACTCTACGAGCAGTACTTC	CASSSAGTGLLYEQYF
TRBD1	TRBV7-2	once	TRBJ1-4	TGTGCCAGCACAGACAGGGCTGAAAAACTGTTTTTT	CASTDRAEKLFF
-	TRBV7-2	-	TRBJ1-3	TGTGCCAGCAGCCCGGTGAGAGGGCCTGGAAACACCATATATTTT	CASSPVRGPGNTIYF
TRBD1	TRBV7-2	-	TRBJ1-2	TGTGCCAGCAGCTTAGACGGGACAGCCTATGGCTACACCTTC	CASSLDGTAYGYTF
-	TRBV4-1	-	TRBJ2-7	TGCGCCAGCAGCCAAGTGGAGGGGAGCTCCTACGAGCAGTACTTC	CASSQVEGSSYEQYF
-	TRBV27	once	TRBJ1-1	TGTGCCAGCAGTTGGTTAATGAACACTGAAGCTTTCTTT	CASSWLMNTEAFF
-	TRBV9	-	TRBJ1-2	TGTGCCAGCAGCCCACGGGGGGGCTATGGCTACACCTTC	CASSPRGGYGYTF
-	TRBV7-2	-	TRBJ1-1	TGTGCCAGCAGCTATGGACGGAACACTGAAGCTTTCTTT	CASSYGRNTEAFF
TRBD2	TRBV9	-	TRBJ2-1	TGTGCCAGCAGCGCCCCGGGACTAGCGGGAGGGAATGAGCAGTTCTTC	CASSAPGLAGGNEQFF
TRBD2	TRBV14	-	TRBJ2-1	TGTGCCAGCAGCCAAGATCTTTCCAGCGGGAGGGAGAATGAGCAGTTCTTC	CASSQDLSSGRENEQFF
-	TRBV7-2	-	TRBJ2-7	TGTGCCAGCAGCTTACCACTGACCAGACCGCAGGTCTTC	CASSLPLTRPQVF
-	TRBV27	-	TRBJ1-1	TGTGCCAGCAGTTTCGGACAGACAATTAGGAGCACTGAAGCTTTCTTT	CASSFGQTIRSTEAFF
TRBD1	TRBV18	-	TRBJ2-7	TGTGCCAGCTCACCCGGACAGGGGGCGCGAGAATACGAGCAGTACTTC	CASSPGQGAREYEQYF
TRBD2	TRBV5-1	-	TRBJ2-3	TGCGCCAGCAGCTTGGGCGGGAGCAGGATAGATACGCAGTATTTT	CASSLGGSRIDTQYF
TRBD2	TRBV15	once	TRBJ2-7	TGTGCCACCAGCAGAGATTTGGCTAGCGGGATCGGGGAGCAGTACTTC	CATSRDLASGIGEQYF
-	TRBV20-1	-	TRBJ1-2	TGCAGTGCTAGTTCGGGGGCTTTATACTATGGCTACACCTTC	CSASSGALYYGYTF
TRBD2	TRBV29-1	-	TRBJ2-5	TGCAGCGTGGGACTAGCGGGGGCCCTTTGGAAAGAGACCCAGTACTTC	CSVGLAGALWKETQYF
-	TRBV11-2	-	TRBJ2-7	TGTGCCAGCAGCTCCGAGAGCTACGAGCAGTACTTC	CASSSESYEQYF
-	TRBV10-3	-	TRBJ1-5	TGTGCCACCGGGGGGGACCGGAATCAGCCCCAGCATTTT	CATGGDRNQPQHF
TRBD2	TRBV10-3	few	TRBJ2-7	TGTGCCATCAGCATGACTAGCGGAGACTACGAGCAGTACTTC	CAISMTSGDYEQYF
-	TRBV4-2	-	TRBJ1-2	TGTGCCAGCAGCCCGTCCCGAGGTAGTAATGGCTACACCTTC	CASSPSRGSNGYTF
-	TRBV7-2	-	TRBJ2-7	TGTGCCAGCAGCTTCAGGGGCAGGGGAAGTTACGAGCAGTACTTC	CASSFRGRGSYEQYF
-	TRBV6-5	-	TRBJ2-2	TGTGCCAGCAATAAACCGACAGGGGAGCTGTTTTTT	CASNKPTGELFF
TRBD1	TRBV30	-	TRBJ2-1	TGTGCCTGGAGTGTATGGACAGGGGGCGTAGAGCGGGAGAGTTGGCGAAGCTACAATGAGCAGTTCTTC	CAWSVWTGGVERESWRSYNEQFF
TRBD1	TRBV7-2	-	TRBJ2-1	TGTGCCAGCAGCTTAGTGATAGGGGGCAGGGAGCAGTTCTTC	CASSLVIGGREQFF
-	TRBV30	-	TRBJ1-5	TGTGCCTGGAGTGTAAGTCTATACCAGCCCCAGCATTTT	CAWSVSLYQPQHF
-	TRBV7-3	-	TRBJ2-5	TGTGCCAGCAGCGCGAACACCGGACAAGGGGGGACCCAGTACTTC	CASSANTGQGGTQYF
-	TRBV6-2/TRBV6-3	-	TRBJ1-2	TGTGCCAGCAGTTACGATCCGTACTCCAGGACCGGGACGGAGGGGCTAGATGGCTACACCTTC	CASSYDPYSRTGTEGLDGYTF
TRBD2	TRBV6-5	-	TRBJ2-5	TGTGCCAGCAGCGTGACGACGGCGGGAGGGGAGACCCAGTACTTC	CASSVTTAGGETQYF